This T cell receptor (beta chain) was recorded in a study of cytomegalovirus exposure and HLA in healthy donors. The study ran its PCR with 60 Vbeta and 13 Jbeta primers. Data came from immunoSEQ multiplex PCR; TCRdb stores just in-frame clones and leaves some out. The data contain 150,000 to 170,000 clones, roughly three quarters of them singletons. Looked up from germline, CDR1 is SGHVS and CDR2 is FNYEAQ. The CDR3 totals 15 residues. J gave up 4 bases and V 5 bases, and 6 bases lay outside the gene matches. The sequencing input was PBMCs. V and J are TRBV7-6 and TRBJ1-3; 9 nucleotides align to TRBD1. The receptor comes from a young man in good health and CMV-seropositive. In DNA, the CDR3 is TGTGCCAGCAGCCCCAGGACAGGGGACGGAAACACCATATATTTT. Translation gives CASSPRTGDGNTIYF.